The 13 T cell receptor beta chains listed next were all sequenced from one sample in a study of blood T cells in healthy people across ages. Primed by a sample-barcoded 5' primer and a J-beta primer mix, a second PCR proceeded for about 7 to 11 cycles. TCRdb itself ran the 5' RACE reads through MiXCR, one entry per CDR3 protein. The sample lists fewer than 800,000 distinct CDR3 sequences; 49% were seen once. Sequenced sample: blood. The origin of the receptors is a woman aged 55-75 years in good health.

This clonotype has ten or more counts. V gene TRBV29-1 combines with J gene TRBJ2-5, with 7 nucleotides matching TRBD1. Trimming took 1 base from V and 3 from J; bases not matched to a gene: 2. Germline V gene sequence: CDR1 SQVTM, CDR2 ANQGSEA. The CDR3 extends over 13 amino acids. This CDR3 reads CSVEVGTEETQYF. DNA of the CDR3: TGCAGCGTTGAAGTTGGGACAGAAGAGACCCAGTACTTC.

This chain links TRBV6-5 with TRBJ2-3; TRBD2 matches at 13 bases. There are 16 residues in the CDR3. Germline V CDR1 and CDR2: MNHEY, SVGAGI. Trimming removed 8 bases from V and 1 base from J; junction bases left unmatched: 6. Written as DNA, the CDR3 is TGTGCCAGCGCCGGACTAGCGGGAGTGGGCACAGATACGCAGTATTTT. Its translation: CASAGLAGVGTDTQYF.

There are a few counts of this clonotype. The chain links TRBV7-2 to TRBJ2-5; D is perhaps TRBD2 (6 bases). The CDR3 is 12 amino acids. The germline V and J ends were trimmed by 4 bases and 5 bases, with 8 bases remaining between them. Germline V lookup: CDR1 SGHTA, CDR2 FQGNSA. DNA for the CDR3: TGTGCCAGCAGCTCGGGAGTCGAGACCCAGTACTTC. It specifies CASSSGVETQYF.

The chain has TRBV3-1 and TRBJ1-2, with TRBD1 identical over 7 bases. Germline trimming cut 6 bases from V and 2 bases from J; bases unmatched to any gene: 9. CDR3 size: 15 residues. Germline values: CDR1 LGHDT, CDR2 YNNKEL (reference sequence). The CDR3 protein is CASRPRDRLNYGYTF. In nucleotides, the CDR3 is TGTGCCAGCAGGCCTAGGGACAGATTGAACTATGGCTACACCTTC.

The J gene is TRBJ2-3, the V gene TRBV6-5, with 8 bases lining up with TRBD2. The CDR3 extends over 16 amino acids. CDR1 and CDR2 (germline): MNHEY, SVGAGI. J gave up 1 base and V 6 bases, and 9 bases lay outside the gene matches. The CDR3 region has the DNA TGTGCCAGCAGGGCCTCGGGAGGGCCGGGCACAGATACGCAGTATTTT. It encodes CASRASGGPGTDTQYF.

This clonotype was observed a few times. The chain recombines TRBV12-3 or TRBV12-4 with TRBJ1-5, with 8 bases fitting TRBD1. The length of the CDR3 is 13 residues. Unmatched junction bases numbered 6, after V lost 5 bases and J lost 9 bases. The CDR3 DNA is TGTGCCAGCAGTGACGACAGGGGCACGCCCCAGCATTTT. This sequence encodes CASSDDRGTPQHF.

The genes are TRBV29-1 and TRBJ1-1; D might be TRBD1 (6 bases). Between the trimmed V and J ends, which lost 7 bases and 5 bases, there was a span of 14 bases. CDR3 length: 12 residues. CDR1 and CDR2 from the germline V gene are SQVTM and ANQGSEA. CDR3 nucleotide sequence: TGCAGCGGCCTACAGGGCGATACTGAAGCTTTCTTT. Protein: CSGLQGDTEAFF.

This CDR3 is CASSFGFLLGTSGAWEQYF. CDR3 nucleotides: TGTGCCAGCAGCTTTGGTTTCCTTCTAGGGACTAGCGGGGCTTGGGAGCAGTACTTC. V is TRBV7-8 and J is TRBJ2-7, with 13 bases that match TRBD2. This CDR3 is 19 amino acids long. From germline, CDR1 is SGHVS and CDR2 FQNEAQ. The V and J ends lost 3 bases and 7 bases, in that order; junction bases with no gene match: 18.

This clonotype was recorded many times. The V and J genes are TRBV5-1 and TRBJ1-1; the match to TRBD1 covers 7 bases. The ends lost 3 bases at V and 1 base at J; junction bases unmatched: 6. Germline V lookup: CDR1 SGHRS, CDR2 YFSETQ. This CDR3 has 15 residues. CDR3 amino acids: CASSSTRTGNTEAFF. The CDR3 coding sequence is TGCGCCAGCAGCTCGACCCGGACAGGGAACACTGAAGCTTTCTTT.

The chain recombines TRBV6-5 with TRBJ2-3; 9 nucleotides match TRBD1. The germline V gene encodes CDR1 MNHEY and CDR2 SVGAGI. J gave up 6 bases and V 5 bases, and 6 bases lay outside the gene matches. The CDR3 contains 14 residues. CDR3 sequence reads: CASSPGTGKDTQYF. In DNA, the CDR3 is TGTGCCAGCAGTCCCGGGACAGGGAAGGATACGCAGTATTTT.

The genes are TRBV5-1 and TRBJ2-1; the D gene is possibly TRBD1 (6 bases). V lost 5 bases to trimming and J lost 7 bases, with 16 bases between them. CDR3 length: 14 amino acids. Germline V gives CDR1 SGHRS, CDR2 YFSETQ. Here the CDR3 reads CASSWATGQNEQFF. The CDR3 nucleotides are TGCGCCAGCAGTTGGGCTACAGGGCAAAATGAGCAGTTCTTC.

This clonotype was seen a few times. J is TRBJ2-7 and V is TRBV3-1; a weak D match, TRBD2 (7 bases). V was clipped by 5 bases and J by 7 bases, with 18 bases between them. The germline CDR1 and CDR2 sequences are LGHDT and YNNKEL (reference sequence). The CDR3 is made up of 14 amino acids. The DNA for the CDR3 is TGTGCCAGCAGCTCGGTTCAGGGGAGGGGTGAGCAGTACTTC. Protein: CASSSVQGRGEQYF.

The V gene is TRBV18, the J gene TRBJ1-1; a possible D gene is TRBD1 (5 bases). The CDR3 loop spans 18 amino acids. Germline assignment: CDR1 KGHSH and CDR2 LQKENI. The V end lost 4 bases, the J end lost 1 base, and 22 bases lay between the germline ends. CDR3 sequence (DNA): TGTGCCAGCTCACAGAACCCTCCTGGGGGACGGGGGAACACTGAAGCTTTCTTT. The encoded protein is CASSQNPPGGRGNTEAFF.